This T cell receptor (beta chain) stems from a study of human T cells and chemical hapten exposure. Study overall: TCR yields per sample varied mostly from small pooled library volume differences.

The library tagged each cDNA molecule with unique molecular identifiers. Via MiXCR, TCRdb re-called the 5' RACE reads, giving one row per CDR3 protein. This sample has around 82,000 distinct CDR3 sequences; approximately 7.7% occur once, and the top ten carry under 3%. This clonotype was detected many times. Its antigen remains unidentified. Study-wide points: DPC sensitization did not alter TCRs above 1 in 1000 frequency.

Unseparated into fractions, whole blood served as the source from which total RNA was extracted. The V end was cut by 2 bases, the J end by 4 bases, with 5 bases between. The germline CDR1 and CDR2 sequences are DFQATT and SNEGSKA (reference sequence). This CDR3 is 11 amino acids long. This receptor was obtained from a male donor in good health. The J gene is TRBJ1-1, the V gene TRBV20-1; D gene ambiguous. CDR3 loop: CSARIGTEAFF. The CDR3 DNA reads TGCAGTGCTAGAATTGGCACTGAAGCTTTCTTT.